This T cell receptor beta chain was sequenced for a study of blood T cell repertoires in COVID-19. Study-wide background: The United States, Italy and Spain were the sources of the acute and convalescent COVID-19 samples. T cells, B-cell-depleted T cells, or PBMCs supplied cDNA or gDNA.

Original methodology: Amplification of reference gene primers was used by the study to estimate nucleated cell counts. Generated by immunoSEQ multiplex PCR, the TCRdb table keeps only in-frame clones and is missing some. The DNA gave D and trimming, while V, J and clone size come from that table. The profile shows about 87,000 clones, around four fifths of them singletons. Germline lookup yields CDR1 MNHNS and CDR2 SASEGT. This CDR3 contains 14 residues. Trimming removed 2 bases from V and 5 bases from J, with 12 bases in between. The clonotype comes from a woman between 70 and 85 years old with acute or convalescent COVID-19. V usage is TRBV6-1 and J usage is TRBJ1-2; possibly TRBD1 for D (5 bases). Material for sequencing was peripheral blood. Here the CDR3 reads CASSEKGQLYGYTF. DNA for the CDR3: TGTGCCAGCAGTGAAAAGGGGCAGCTTTATGGCTACACCTTC.